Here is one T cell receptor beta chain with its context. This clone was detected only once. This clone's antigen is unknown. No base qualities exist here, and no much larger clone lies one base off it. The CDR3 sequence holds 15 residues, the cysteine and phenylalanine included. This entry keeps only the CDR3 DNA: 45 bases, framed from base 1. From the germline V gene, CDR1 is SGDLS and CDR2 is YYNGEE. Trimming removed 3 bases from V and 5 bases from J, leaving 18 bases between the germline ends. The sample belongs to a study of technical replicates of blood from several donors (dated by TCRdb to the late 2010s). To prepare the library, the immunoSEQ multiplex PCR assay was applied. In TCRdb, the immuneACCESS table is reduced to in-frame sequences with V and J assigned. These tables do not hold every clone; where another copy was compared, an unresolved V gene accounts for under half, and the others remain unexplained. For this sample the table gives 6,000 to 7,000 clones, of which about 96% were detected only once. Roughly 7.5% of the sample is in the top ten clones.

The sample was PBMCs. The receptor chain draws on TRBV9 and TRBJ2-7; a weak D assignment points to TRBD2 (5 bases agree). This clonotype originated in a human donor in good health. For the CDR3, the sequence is CASSASGGPSDEQYF. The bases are TGTGCCAGCAGCGCCTCGGGCGGGCCAAGCGACGAGCAGTACTTC.